The present T cell receptor (beta chain) was sequenced within a study of blood T cell repertoires in COVID-19. Overall study: Acute and convalescent COVID-19 samples came from the United States, Italy and Spain. T cells, B-cell-depleted T cells, or PBMCs provided the cDNA or gDNA that served as material.

TCRdb keeps only in-frame clones here, not all; method: immunoSEQ multiplex PCR. The top ten clones hold 2.3% of a sample with 200,000 to 300,000 clones, 80% to 90% of them seen once. Germline V lookup: CDR1 SGHRS, CDR2 YFSETQ. V shed 4 bases and J 6 bases; nucleotides not matched to a gene: 3. The CDR3 extends over 13 amino acids. The V gene is TRBV5-1, the J gene TRBJ2-1; 8 bases are shared with TRBD2. This clonotype was obtained from a woman in her fifties or sixties with acute or convalescent COVID-19. The sequenced material came from peripheral blood. This CDR3 reads CASSGGTSNEQFF. Here the CDR3 DNA reads TGCGCCAGCAGCGGGGGGACTAGCAATGAGCAGTTCTTC. Using reference TRBV5-1 and TRBJ2-1 for the parts outside the CDR3, the full variable domain is KAGVTQTPRYLIKTRGQQVTLSCSPISGHRSVSWYQQTPGQGLQFLFEYFSETQRNKGNFPGRFSGRQFSNSRSEMNVSTLELGDSALYLCASSGGTSNEQFFGPGTRLTVL.